The 4 T cell receptor beta chains below come from one sample, sequenced in a study of OX40 agonist ivuxolimab in advanced cancers. TCRdb keeps only in-frame clones here, not all; method: immunoSEQ multiplex PCR. This sample carries approximately 80,000 clones, 75% to 95% of them seen once, and the ten largest clones take roughly 0.42%. This sample comprised CD4+ or CD8+ T cells sorted from blood, obtained in a trial of the OX40 agonist ivuxolimab. The receptors shown here come from an adult with an advanced solid tumor such as melanoma, head and neck, liver or kidney cancer.

The chain is built from TRBV11-2 and TRBJ2-7; D perhaps matches TRBD1 (5 bases). The CDR3 totals 14 residues. The V gene's germline CDR1 is SGHAT and CDR2 FQNNGV. Trimming cost V 3 bases and J 0 bases, with 9 bases left between them. CDR3 sequence (DNA): TGTGCCAGCAGCTTGACAGCTCCCTCCTACGAGCAGTACTTC. It translates to CASSLTAPSYEQYF.

The rearrangement joins TRBV28 to TRBJ2-7; 10 bases map to TRBD2. Germline CDR1 MDHEN, CDR2 SYDVKM. The CDR3 extends over 15 amino acids. V lost 8 bases and J lost 2; bases outside the gene matches: 9. DNA for the CDR3: TGTGCCAGCTGCCTAGCGGGGGCTATAACCTACGAGCAGTACTTC. This sequence encodes CASCLAGAITYEQYF. The whole variable domain, filled in from reference TRBV28 and TRBJ2-7, reads DVKVTQSSRYLVKRTGEKVFLECVQDMDHENMFWYRQDPGLGLRLIYFSYDVKMKEKGDIPEGYSVSREKKERFSLILESASTNQTSMYLCASCLAGAITYEQYFGPGTRLTVT.

The V gene is TRBV7-9, the J gene TRBJ2-1; TRBD1 agrees at 10 bases. This CDR3 is built from 15 residues. J was trimmed by 7 bases and V by 5 bases; bases with no gene match: 8. Germline V gene lookup returns CDR1 SEHNR and CDR2 FQNEAQ (reference sequence). The CDR3 is CASSTHRDRGNEQFF. As DNA, the CDR3 is TGTGCCAGCAGCACCCACCGGGACAGGGGTAATGAGCAGTTCTTC.

The rearrangement joins TRBV6-4 to TRBJ2-7, with TRBD1 as a possible D gene (6 bases). The germline V gene has CDR1 MRHNA and CDR2 SNTAGT. V lost 10 bases and J lost 1, with 32 bases in between. The CDR3 contains 19 residues. Written as DNA, the CDR3 is TGTGCCACCCCGAGCGACCAACTTTCAACCGGGACACAATCCTACGAGCAGTACTTC. Translation: CATPSDQLSTGTQSYEQYF.